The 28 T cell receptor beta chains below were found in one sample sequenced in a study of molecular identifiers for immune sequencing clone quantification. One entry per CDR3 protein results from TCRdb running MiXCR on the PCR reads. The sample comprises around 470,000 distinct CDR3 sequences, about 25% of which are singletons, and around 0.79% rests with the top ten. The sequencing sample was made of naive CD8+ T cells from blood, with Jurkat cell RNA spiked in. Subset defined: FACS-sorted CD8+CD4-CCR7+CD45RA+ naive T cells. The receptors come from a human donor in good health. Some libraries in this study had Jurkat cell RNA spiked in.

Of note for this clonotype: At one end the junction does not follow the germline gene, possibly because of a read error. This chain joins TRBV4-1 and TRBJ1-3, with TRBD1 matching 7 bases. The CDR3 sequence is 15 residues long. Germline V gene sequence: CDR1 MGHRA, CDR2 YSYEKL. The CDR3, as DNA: TGCGCCAGCAGCCAGGGGCAGGGGGAAGGAACCACCATATATTTT. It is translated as CASSQGQGEGTTIYF.

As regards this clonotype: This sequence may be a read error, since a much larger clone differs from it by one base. The CDR3 loop is CSGIGPYNEKLFF. The DNA for the CDR3 is TGCAGCGGGATAGGTCCTTATAATGAAAAACTGTTTTTT. V gene TRBV29-1 combines with J gene TRBJ1-4; D uncertain. Germline V CDR1 and CDR2: SQVTM, ANQGSEA. The CDR3 runs to 13 residues. V was cut by 7 bases and J by 4 bases, with 13 bases left in between.

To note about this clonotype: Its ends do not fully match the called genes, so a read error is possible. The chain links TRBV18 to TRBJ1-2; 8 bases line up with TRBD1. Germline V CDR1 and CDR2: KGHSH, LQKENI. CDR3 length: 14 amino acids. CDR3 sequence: CASSQGTGAYGHTF. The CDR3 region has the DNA TGTGCCAGCTCACAGGGGACAGGAGCCTATGGCCACACCTTC. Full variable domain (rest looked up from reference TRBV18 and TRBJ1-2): NAGVMQNPRHLVRRRGQEARLRCSPMKGHSHVYWYRQLPEEGLKFMVYLQKENIIDESGMPKERFSAEFPKEGPSILRIQQVVRGDSAAYFCASSQGTGAYGHTFGSGTRLTVV.

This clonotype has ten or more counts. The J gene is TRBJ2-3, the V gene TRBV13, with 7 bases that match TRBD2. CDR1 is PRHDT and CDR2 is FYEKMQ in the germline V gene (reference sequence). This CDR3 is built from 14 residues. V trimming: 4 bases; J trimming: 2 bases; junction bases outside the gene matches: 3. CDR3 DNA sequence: TGTGCCAGCAGCTCCCGACTAGCCACAGATACGCAGTATTTT. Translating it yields CASSSRLATDTQYF. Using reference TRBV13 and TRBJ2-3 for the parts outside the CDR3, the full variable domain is AAGVIQSPRHLIKEKRETATLKCYPIPRHDTVYWYQQGPGQDPQFLISFYEKMQSDKGSIPDRFSAQQFSDYHSELNMSSLELGDSALYFCASSSRLATDTQYFGPGTRLTVL.

In nucleotides, the CDR3 is TGTGCCAGCTCACCACCAGCCGGGGCTGTGAGGAACGAGCAGTACTTC. It specifies CASSPPAGAVRNEQYF. This chain joins TRBV18 and TRBJ2-7, with D perhaps given as TRBD1 or TRBD2 (5 bases each). CDR1 is KGHSH and CDR2 is LQKENI in the germline V gene. Trimming left V 0 bases short and J 5 bases short, with 17 bases between. CDR3 length: 16 residues.

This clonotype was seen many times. CDR3 protein: CASSPSLWGEGETGYTF. The CDR3 DNA sequence: TGTGCCAGCAGCCCTAGCTTGTGGGGGGAAGGAGAGACTGGCTACACCTTC. The chain links TRBV7-2 to TRBJ1-2; D may be TRBD1 (5 bases). Germline CDR1 SGHTA, CDR2 FQGNSA. This CDR3 has 17 residues. Trimming took 5 bases from V and 7 from J, leaving 26 bases between them.

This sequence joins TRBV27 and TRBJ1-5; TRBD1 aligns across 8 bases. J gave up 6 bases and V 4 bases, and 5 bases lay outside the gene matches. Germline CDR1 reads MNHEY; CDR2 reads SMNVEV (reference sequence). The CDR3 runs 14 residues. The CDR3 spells CASSSQGAIQPQHF. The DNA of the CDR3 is TGTGCCAGCAGTTCCCAGGGGGCAATTCAGCCCCAGCATTTT.

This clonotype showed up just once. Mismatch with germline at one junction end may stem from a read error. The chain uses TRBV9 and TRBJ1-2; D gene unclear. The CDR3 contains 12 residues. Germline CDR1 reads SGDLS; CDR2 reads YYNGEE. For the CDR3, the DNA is TGTGCCAACAACATAGACCACTATAGCTACACCTTC. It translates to CANNIDHYSYTF. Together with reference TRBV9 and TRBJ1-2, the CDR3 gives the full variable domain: DSGVTQTPKHLITATGQRVTLRCSPRSGDLSVYWYQQSLDQGLQFLIQYYNGEERAKGNILERFSAQQFPDLHSELNLSSLELGDSALYFCANNIDHYSYTFGSGTRLTVV.

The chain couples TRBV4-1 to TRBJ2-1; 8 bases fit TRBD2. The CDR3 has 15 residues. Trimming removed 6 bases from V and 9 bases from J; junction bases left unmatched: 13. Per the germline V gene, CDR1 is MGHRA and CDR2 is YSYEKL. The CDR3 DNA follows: TGCGCCAGCAGTGAATCGAGCGGGAGAGGTAGTGAGCAGTTCTTC. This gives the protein CASSESSGRGSEQFF.

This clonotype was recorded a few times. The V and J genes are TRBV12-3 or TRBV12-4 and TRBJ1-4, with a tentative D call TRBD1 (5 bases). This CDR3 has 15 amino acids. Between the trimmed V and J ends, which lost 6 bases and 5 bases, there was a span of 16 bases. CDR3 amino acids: CASRSDRAGNEKLFF. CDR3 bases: TGTGCCAGCAGGTCAGACAGAGCCGGCAATGAAAAACTGTTTTTT.

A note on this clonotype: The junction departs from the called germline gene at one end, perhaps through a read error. The CDR3 reads CASSQDLGTALNTEVFF. CDR3 nucleotides: TGCGCCAGCAGCCAAGATTTGGGGACAGCGCTGAACACTGAAGTTTTCTTT. This rearrangement joins TRBV4-1 to TRBJ1-1, with TRBD1 matching over 7 bases. Germline lookup yields CDR1 MGHRA and CDR2 YSYEKL. The CDR3 has 17 amino acids.

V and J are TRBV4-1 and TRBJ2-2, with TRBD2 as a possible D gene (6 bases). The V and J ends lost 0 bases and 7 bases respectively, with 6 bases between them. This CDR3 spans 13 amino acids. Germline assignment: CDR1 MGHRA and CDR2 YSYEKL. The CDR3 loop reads CASSQEGGGELFF. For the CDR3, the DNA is TGCGCCAGCAGCCAAGAGGGGGGCGGGGAGCTGTTTTTT.

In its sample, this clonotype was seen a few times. This CDR3 is CAISEIPGRTEAFF. CDR3 DNA sequence: TGTGCCATCAGTGAGATTCCAGGGAGAACTGAAGCTTTCTTT. The J gene is TRBJ1-1, the V gene TRBV10-3; D possibly corresponds to TRBD1 (5 bases). The CDR3 has 14 amino acids. V dropped 2 bases and J dropped 5 bases, with 12 bases sitting between them. Germline V gene data show CDR1 as ENHRY and CDR2 as SYGVKD.

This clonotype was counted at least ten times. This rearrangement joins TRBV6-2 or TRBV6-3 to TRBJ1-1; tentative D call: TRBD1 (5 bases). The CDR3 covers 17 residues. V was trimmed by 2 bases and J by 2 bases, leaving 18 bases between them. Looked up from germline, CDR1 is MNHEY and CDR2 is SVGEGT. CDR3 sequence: CASSYPFPGGTNTEAFF. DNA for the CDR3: TGTGCCAGCAGTTACCCCTTCCCGGGGGGGACTAACACTGAAGCTTTCTTT.

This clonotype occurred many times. The CDR3 protein is CASSLAGGQDTQYF. The CDR3 DNA reads TGTGCCAGCAGCTTGGCAGGGGGTCAAGATACGCAGTATTTT. This chain joins TRBV7-2 and TRBJ2-3, with 7 bases that match TRBD1. V lost 3 bases and J lost 5; bases outside the gene matches: 5. From germline, CDR1 is SGHTA and CDR2 FQGNSA. The CDR3 contains 14 residues.

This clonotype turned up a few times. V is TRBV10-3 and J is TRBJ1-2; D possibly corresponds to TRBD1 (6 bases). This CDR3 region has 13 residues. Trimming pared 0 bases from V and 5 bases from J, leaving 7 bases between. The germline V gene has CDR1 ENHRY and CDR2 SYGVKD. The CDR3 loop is CAISESQGYGYTF. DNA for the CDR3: TGTGCCATCAGTGAGTCCCAGGGGTATGGCTACACCTTC.

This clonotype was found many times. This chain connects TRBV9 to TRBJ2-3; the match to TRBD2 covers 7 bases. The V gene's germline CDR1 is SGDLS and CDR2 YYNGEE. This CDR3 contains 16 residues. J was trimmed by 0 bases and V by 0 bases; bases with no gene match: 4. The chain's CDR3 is CASSVVAGESTDTQYF. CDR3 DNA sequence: TGTGCCAGCAGCGTAGTGGCGGGAGAAAGCACAGATACGCAGTATTTT.

DNA for the CDR3: TGTGCCAGCTTCGGGGGGTCTCACAATGAGCAGTTCTTC. Encoded protein: CASFGGSHNEQFF. The gene calls are TRBV11-2 and TRBJ2-1; 7 bases map to TRBD2. CDR3 length: 13 residues. J lost 5 bases, V lost 8 bases, and 6 bases had no gene match. CDR1 and CDR2 from the germline V gene are SGHAT and FQNNGV.

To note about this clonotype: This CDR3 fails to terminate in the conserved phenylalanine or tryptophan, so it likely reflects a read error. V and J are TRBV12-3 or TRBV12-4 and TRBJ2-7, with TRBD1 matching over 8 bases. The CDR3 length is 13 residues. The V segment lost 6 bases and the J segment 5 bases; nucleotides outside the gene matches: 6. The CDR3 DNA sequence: TGTGCCAGCAGCGGACAGGGCAGGAACGAGCAGTACCTC. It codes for CASSGQGRNEQYL.

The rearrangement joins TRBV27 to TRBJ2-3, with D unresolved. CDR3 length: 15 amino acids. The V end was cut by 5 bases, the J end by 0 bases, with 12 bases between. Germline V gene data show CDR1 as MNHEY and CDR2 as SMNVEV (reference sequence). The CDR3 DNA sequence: TGTGCCAGCAGTCACCAAAGAACTAGCACAGATACGCAGTATTTT. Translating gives CASSHQRTSTDTQYF.

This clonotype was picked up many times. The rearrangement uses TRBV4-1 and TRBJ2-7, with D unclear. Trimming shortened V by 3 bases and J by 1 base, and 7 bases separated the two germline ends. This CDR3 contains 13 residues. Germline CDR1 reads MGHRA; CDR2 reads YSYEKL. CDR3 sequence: CASSQVPSYEQYF. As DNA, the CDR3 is TGCGCCAGCAGCCAGGTGCCTTCCTACGAGCAGTACTTC.

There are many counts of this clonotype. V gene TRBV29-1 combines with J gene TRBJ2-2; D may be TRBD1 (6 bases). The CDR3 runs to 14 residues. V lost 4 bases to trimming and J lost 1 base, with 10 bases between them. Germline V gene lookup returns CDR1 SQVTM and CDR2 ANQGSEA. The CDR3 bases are TGCAGCGTTGGGACAGAATTGAACACCGGGGAGCTGTTTTTT. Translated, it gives CSVGTELNTGELFF.

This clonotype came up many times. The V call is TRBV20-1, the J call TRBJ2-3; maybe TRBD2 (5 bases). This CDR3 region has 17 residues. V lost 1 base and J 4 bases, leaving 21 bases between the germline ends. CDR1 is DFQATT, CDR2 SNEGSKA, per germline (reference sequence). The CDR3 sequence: CSARAEAVGVVADTQYF. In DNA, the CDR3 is TGCAGTGCTAGAGCTGAGGCGGTCGGGGTCGTGGCAGATACGCAGTATTTT.

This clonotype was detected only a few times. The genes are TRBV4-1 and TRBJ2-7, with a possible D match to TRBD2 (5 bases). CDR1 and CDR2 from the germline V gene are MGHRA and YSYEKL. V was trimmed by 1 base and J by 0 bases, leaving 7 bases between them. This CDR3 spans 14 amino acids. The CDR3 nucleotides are TGCGCCAGCAGCCAAGCTACTAGCTCCTACGAGCAGTACTTC. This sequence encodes CASSQATSSYEQYF.

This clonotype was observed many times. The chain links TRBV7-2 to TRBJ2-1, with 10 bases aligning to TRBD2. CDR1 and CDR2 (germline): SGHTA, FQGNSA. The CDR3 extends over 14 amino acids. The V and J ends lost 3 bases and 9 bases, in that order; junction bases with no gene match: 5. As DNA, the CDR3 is TGTGCCAGCAGCTTCGGAGCGGGAGGGTCTGAGCAGTTCTTC. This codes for CASSFGAGGSEQFF.

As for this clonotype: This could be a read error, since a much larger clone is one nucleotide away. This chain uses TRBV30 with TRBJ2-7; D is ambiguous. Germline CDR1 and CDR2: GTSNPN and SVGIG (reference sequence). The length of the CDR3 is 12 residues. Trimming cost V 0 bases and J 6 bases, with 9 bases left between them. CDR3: CAWSVAGLEQYF. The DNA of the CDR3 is TGTGCCTGGAGTGTTGCCGGTCTCGAGCAGTACTTC. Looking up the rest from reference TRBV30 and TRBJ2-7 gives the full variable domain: SQTIHQWPATLVQPVGSPLSLECTVEGTSNPNLYWYRQAAGRGLQLLFYSVGIGQISSEVPQNLSASRPQDRQFILSSKKLLLSDSGFYLCAWSVAGLEQYFGPGTRLTVT.

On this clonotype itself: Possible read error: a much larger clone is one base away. The CDR3 spells CARSPGTGSEPQHF. CDR3 DNA: TGTGCCCGCAGCCCTGGAACAGGTTCGGAGCCCCAGCATTTT. The chain is built from TRBV7-2 and TRBJ1-5, with D possibly being TRBD1 (5 bases). Looked up from germline, CDR1 is SGHTA and CDR2 is FQGNSA. The CDR3 has 14 amino acids. Full variable domain (missing parts from reference TRBV7-2 and TRBJ1-5): GAGVSQSPSNKVTEKGKDVELRCDPISGHTALYWYRQSLGQGLEFLIYFQGNSAPDKSGLPSDRFSAERTGGSVSTLTIQRTQQEDSAVYLCARSPGTGSEPQHFGDGTRLSIL.

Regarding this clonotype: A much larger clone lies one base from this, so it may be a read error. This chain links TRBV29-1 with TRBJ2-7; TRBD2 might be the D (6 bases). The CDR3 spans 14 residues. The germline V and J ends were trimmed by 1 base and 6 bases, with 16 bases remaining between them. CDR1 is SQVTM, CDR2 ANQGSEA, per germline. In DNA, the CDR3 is TGCAGCGTTGAAGCTATGGAGGGCCCGTGCGAGCAGTACTTC. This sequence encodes CSVEAMEGPCEQYF.